Sequencing of this T cell receptor beta chain was carried out in a study of graft-versus-host responses after intestinal transplantation. As for the study in general: Transplants were multivisceral, liver-intestinal, or isolated intestinal. The recipients all started with anti-thymocyte globulin induction and then took tacrolimus and steroids for 3 to 4 years.

This clone was observed once. No antigen is known for it. Germline loops: CDR1 MDHEN, CDR2 SYDVKM. The CDR3 loop spans 14 amino acids. Trimming cost V 7 bases and J 4 bases, with 17 bases left between them. Data came from immunoSEQ multiplex PCR; TCRdb stores just in-frame clones and leaves some out. The sample holds roughly 51,000 clones, more than 70% seen once. The receptor was isolated from a human donor who was the organ donor for an intestinal transplant. The V call is TRBV28, the J call TRBJ2-7; tentative D call: TRBD2 (6 bases). This sample comprised unstimulated CD4+ T cells sorted from spleen or lymph node cells, obtained before transplant. The chain's CDR3 is CASTLPGGLYEQYF. The CDR3 region has the DNA TGTGCCAGCACCCTCCCAGGAGGGTTGTACGAGCAGTACTTC. Full variable domain (rest looked up from reference TRBV28 and TRBJ2-7): DVKVTQSSRYLVKRTGEKVFLECVQDMDHENMFWYRQDPGLGLRLIYFSYDVKMKEKGDIPEGYSVSREKKERFSLILESASTNQTSMYLCASTLPGGLYEQYFGPGTRLTVT.